This TCR beta chain emerged from a study of human T cells and chemical hapten exposure. Study as a whole: TCR yields per sample varied, mainly owing to small pooled library volume differences.

Time point specified: patch test 2, 6 weeks after DPC sensitization. The treatment here: therapeutic diphenylcyclopropenone sensitization with weekly scalp DPC. It was the library that attached unique molecular identifiers to individual cDNA molecules. MiXCR, run by TCRdb on the RACE reads, gives a single entry per CDR3 protein. The data show 110,000 or so distinct CDR3 sequences, roughly a tenth seen once. V lost 10 bases and J lost 6; bases outside the gene matches: 15. CDR1 and CDR2 from the germline V gene are ENHRY and SYGVKD. The CDR3 totals 16 residues. There are a few counts of this clonotype. This sequence was found in a woman aged 35 to 49 with alopecia areata. Some clones in this sample may be carry-over from other donors' samples. The source material was whole blood, sampled in connection with sensitization to the hapten diphenylcyclopropenone (DPC). J is TRBJ2-1 and V is TRBV10-3; 10 bases align to TRBD2. CDR3 amino acids: CATDATSGDGRNEQFF. The CDR3 coding sequence is TGTGCCACCGACGCCACTAGCGGGGATGGCCGCAATGAGCAGTTCTTC.